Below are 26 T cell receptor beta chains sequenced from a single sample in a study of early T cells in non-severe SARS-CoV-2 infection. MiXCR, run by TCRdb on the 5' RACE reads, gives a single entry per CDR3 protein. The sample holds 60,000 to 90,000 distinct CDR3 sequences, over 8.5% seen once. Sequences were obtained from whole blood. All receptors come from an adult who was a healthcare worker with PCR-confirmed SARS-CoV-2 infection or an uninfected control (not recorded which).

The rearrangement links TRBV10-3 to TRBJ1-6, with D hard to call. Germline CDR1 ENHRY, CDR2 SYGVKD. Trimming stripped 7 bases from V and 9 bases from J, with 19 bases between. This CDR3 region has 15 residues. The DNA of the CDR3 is TGTGCCATCACCAGAGAGAGGGCGGAAGGTTCACCCCTCCACTTT. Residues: CAITRERAEGSPLHF.

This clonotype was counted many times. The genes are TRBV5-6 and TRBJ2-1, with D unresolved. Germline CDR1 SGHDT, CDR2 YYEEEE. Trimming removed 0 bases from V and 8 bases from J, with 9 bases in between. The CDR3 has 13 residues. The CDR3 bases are TGTGCCAGCAGCTTGGGGCGGCGCGATGAGCAGTTCTTC. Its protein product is CASSLGRRDEQFF.

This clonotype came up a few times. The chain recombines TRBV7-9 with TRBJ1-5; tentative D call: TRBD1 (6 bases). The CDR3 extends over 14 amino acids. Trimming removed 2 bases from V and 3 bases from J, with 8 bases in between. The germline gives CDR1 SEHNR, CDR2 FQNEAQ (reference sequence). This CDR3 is CASSLWGLNQPQHF. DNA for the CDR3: TGTGCCAGCAGCTTATGGGGGCTCAATCAGCCCCAGCATTTT. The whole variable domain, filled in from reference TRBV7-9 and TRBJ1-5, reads DTGVSQNPRHKITKRGQNVTFRCDPISEHNRLYWYRQTLGQGPEFLTYFQNEAQLEKSRLLSDRFSAERPKGSFSTLEIQRTEQGDSAMYLCASSLWGLNQPQHFGDGTRLSIL.

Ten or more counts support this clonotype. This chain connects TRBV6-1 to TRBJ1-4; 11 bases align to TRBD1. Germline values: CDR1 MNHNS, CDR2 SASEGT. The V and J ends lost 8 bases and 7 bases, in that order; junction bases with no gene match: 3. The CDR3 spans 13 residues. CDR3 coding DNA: TGTGCCAGCCGGGGGACAGGGGGTGAAAAACTGTTTTTT. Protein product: CASRGTGGEKLFF.

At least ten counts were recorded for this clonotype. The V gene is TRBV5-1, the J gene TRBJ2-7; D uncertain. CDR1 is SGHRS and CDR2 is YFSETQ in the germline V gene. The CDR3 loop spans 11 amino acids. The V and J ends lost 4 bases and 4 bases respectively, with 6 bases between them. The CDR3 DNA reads TGCGCCAGCAGCGACCAATACGAGCAGTACTTC. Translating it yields CASSDQYEQYF.

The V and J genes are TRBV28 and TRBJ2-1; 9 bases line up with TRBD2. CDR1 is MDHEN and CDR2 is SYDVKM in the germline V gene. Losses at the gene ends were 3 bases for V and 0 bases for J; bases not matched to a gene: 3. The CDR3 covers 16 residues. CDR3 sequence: CASSFAGGPSYNEQFF. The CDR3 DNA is TGTGCCAGCAGTTTCGCGGGAGGGCCCTCCTACAATGAGCAGTTCTTC.

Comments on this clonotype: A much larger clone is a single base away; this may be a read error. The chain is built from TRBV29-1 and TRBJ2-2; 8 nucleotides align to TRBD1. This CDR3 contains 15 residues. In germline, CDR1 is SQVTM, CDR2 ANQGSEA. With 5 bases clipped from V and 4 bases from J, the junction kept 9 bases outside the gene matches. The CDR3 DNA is TGCAGCGTTATGGGTTCCGGGACAGGCACCGGGGAGCTGTTTTTT. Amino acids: CSVMGSGTGTGELFF.

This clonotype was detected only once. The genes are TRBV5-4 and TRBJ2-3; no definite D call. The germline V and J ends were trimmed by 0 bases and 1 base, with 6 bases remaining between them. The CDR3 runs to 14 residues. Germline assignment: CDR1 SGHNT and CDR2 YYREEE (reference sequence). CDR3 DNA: TGTGCCAGCAGCTTGGAAGAGCGCACAGATACGCAGTATTTT. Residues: CASSLEERTDTQYF.

Here the CDR3 reads CASSQAGARDQPQHF. For the CDR3, the DNA is TGTGCCAGCAGCCAAGCAGGGGCAAGGGATCAGCCCCAGCATTTT. This chain uses TRBV3-1 with TRBJ1-5; TRBD1 is a possible D gene (6 bases). The germline gives CDR1 LGHDT, CDR2 YNNKEL (reference sequence). V was pared by 1 base and J by 5 bases, with 12 bases between. This CDR3 has 15 residues.

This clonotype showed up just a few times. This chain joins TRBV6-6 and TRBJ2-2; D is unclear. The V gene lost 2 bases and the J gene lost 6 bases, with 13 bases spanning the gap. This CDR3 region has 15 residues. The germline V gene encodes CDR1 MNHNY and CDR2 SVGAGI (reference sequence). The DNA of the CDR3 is TGTGCCAGCAGTTACACATCATCCATGTCCGGGGAGCTGTTTTTT. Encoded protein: CASSYTSSMSGELFF.

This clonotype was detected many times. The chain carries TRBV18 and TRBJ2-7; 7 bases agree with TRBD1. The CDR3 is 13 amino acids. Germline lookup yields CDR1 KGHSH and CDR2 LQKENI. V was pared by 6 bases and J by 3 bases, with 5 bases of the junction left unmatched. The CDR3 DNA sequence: TGTGCCAGCTCGCGTGCAGGGGGCTACGAGCAGTACTTC. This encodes CASSRAGGYEQYF.

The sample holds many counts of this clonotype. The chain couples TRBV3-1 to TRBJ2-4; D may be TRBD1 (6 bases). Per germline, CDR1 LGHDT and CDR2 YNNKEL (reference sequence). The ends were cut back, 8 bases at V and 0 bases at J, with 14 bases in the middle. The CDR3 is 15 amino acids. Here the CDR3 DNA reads TGTGCCAGCTCTCAGGGGACCCCAGCCAAAAACATTCAGTACTTC. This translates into CASSQGTPAKNIQYF.

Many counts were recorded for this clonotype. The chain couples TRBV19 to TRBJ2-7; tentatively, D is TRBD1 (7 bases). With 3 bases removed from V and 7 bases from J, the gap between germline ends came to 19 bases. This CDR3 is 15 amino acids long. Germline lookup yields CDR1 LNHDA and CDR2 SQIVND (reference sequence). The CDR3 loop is CASSIDRRGPSEQYF. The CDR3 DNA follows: TGTGCCAGTAGTATTGATAGGAGGGGGCCCTCGGAGCAGTACTTC.

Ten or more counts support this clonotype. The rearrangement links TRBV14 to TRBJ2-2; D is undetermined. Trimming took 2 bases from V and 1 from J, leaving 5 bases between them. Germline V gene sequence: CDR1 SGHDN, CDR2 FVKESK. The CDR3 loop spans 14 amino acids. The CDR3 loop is CASSQLVNTGELFF. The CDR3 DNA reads TGTGCCAGCAGCCAACTAGTGAACACCGGGGAGCTGTTTTTT.

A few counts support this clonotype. The CDR3 region is CASSLEAGAEQYF. CDR3 DNA: TGCGCCAGCAGCCTAGAAGCGGGAGCTGAGCAGTACTTC. The chain has TRBV4-1 and TRBJ2-7; 8 bases are a match to TRBD2. This CDR3 has 13 amino acids. With V trimmed by 4 bases and J by 7 bases, 6 bases remained unmatched. Germline loops: CDR1 MGHRA, CDR2 YSYEKL.

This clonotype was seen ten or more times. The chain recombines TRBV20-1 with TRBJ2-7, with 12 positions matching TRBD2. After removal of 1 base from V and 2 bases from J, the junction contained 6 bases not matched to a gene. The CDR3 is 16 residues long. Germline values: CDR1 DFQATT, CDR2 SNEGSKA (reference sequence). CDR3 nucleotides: TGCAGTGCTAGAGGTTCTTCTAGCGGGAGGGCCTACGAGCAGTACTTC. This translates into CSARGSSSGRAYEQYF.

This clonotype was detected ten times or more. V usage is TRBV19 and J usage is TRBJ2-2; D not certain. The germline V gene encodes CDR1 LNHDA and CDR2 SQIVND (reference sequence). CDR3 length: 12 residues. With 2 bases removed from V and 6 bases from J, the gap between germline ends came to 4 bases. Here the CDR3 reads CASSIHPGELFF. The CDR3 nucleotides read TGTGCCAGTAGTATACATCCCGGGGAGCTGTTTTTT.

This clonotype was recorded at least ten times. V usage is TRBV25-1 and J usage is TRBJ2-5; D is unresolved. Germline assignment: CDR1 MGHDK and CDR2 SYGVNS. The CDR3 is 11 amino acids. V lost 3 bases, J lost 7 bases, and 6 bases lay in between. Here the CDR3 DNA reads TGTGCCAGCAGTGAGTTCGGGACCCAGTACTTC. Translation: CASSEFGTQYF.

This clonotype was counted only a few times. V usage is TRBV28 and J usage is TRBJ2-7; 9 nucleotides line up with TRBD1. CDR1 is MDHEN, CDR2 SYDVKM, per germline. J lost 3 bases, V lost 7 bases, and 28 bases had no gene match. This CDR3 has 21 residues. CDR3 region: CASIFGQGPLSRTTAIYEQYF. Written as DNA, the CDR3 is TGTGCCAGCATCTTTGGACAGGGGCCACTTTCCCGGACTACGGCGATCTACGAGCAGTACTTC.

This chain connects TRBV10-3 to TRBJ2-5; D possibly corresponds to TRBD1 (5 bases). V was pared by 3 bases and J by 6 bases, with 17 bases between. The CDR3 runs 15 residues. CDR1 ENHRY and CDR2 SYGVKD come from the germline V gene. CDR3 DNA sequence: TGTGCCATCAGTGATCAACGCCAGGGCATCCAGACCCAGTACTTC. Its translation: CAISDQRQGIQTQYF.

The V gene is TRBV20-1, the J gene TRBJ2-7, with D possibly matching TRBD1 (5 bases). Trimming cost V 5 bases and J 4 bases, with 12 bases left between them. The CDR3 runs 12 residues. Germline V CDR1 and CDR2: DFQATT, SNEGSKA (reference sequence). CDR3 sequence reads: CSASQKGYEQYF. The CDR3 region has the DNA TGCAGTGCTTCCCAAAAGGGGTACGAGCAGTACTTC.

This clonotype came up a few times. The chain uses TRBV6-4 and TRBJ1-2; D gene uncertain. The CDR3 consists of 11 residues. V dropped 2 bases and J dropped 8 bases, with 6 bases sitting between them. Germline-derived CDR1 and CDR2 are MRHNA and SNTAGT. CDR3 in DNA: TGTGCCAGCAGTGACGGGGTCGGCTACACCTTC. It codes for CASSDGVGYTF.

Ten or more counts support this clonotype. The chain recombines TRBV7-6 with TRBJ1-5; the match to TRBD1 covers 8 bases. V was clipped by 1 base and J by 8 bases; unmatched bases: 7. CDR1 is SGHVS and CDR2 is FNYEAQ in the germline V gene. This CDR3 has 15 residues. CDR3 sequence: CASSLEAGGFEPQHF. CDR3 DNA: TGTGCCAGCAGCTTAGAGGCAGGGGGCTTCGAGCCCCAGCATTTT.

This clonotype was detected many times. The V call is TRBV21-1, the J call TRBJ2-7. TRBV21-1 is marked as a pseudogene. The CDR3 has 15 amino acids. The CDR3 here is CASSTKGDIHYEQYF. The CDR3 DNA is TGTGCCAGCAGCACGAAAGGAGACATCCACTACGAGCAGTACTTC.

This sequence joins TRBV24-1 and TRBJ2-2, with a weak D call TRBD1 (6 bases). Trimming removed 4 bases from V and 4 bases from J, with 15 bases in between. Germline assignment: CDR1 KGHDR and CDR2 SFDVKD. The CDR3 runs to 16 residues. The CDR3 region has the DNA TGTGCCACCAGTGACTCAGGGTCAGGGGTCACCGGGGAGCTGTTTTTT. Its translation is CATSDSGSGVTGELFF.

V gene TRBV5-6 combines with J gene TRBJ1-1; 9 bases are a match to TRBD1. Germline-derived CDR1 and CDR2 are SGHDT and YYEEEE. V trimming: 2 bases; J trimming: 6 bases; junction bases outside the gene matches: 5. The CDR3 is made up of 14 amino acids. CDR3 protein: CASSFTGGSAEAFF. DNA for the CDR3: TGTGCCAGCAGCTTCACAGGGGGCAGCGCTGAAGCTTTCTTT.